In its sample, the clone carrying this TCR beta chain was seen a few times. Its target is unknown. The sample belongs to a study of early T cells in non-severe SARS-CoV-2 infection. Study in general: The sequenced material was bulk RNA from unsorted whole blood, and its chains were unpaired. General observations from the study: Anti-spike CD8 responses were favored in VDJdb matching, and private and CD4 specificities were missed.

Germline values: CDR1 KGHDR, CDR2 SFDVKD. CDR3 size: 16 residues. V gave up 7 bases and J gave up 2 bases; unmatched junction bases: 12. Unique molecular identifier tags were affixed to discrete cDNA molecules. TCRdb itself ran the 5' RACE reads through MiXCR, one entry per CDR3 protein. The sample has around 83,000 distinct CDR3 sequences, 9.5% to 15% seen once. This specimen was whole blood, taken at baseline. This TCR came from an adult who was a healthcare worker with PCR-confirmed SARS-CoV-2 infection or an uninfected control (not recorded which). The chain uses TRBV24-1 and TRBJ1-2; TRBD1 aligns across 7 bases. For the CDR3, the DNA is TGTGCCACCAGCGGGACAGCGGGGGACACAAACTATGGCTACACCTTC. Protein product: CATSGTAGDTNYGYTF.